Presented here are 29 T cell receptor beta chains from one specimen sequenced in a study of blood T cell repertoires in COVID-19. Profiled with immunoSEQ multiplex PCR; TCRdb holds only in-frame clones, not every one. The sample yields 200,000 to 250,000 clones, more than 80% seen once. The source material was PBMCs or T cells enriched from blood (not recorded which). The receptor source for this set is a woman in her 40s with acute COVID-19.

The V gene is TRBV5-5, the J gene TRBJ1-1; no firm D call. CDR1 and CDR2 from the germline V gene are SGHKS and YYEKEE (reference sequence). CDR3 length: 16 amino acids. V lost 1 base to trimming and J lost 0 bases, with 13 bases between them. The CDR3 region has the DNA TGTGCCAGCAGCTTGAGGGCGGGTCACCTGAACACTGAAGCTTTCTTT. The encoded protein is CASSLRAGHLNTEAFF.

V is TRBV7-2 and J is TRBJ2-5, with 13 positions matching TRBD2. The CDR3 is 17 residues long. Germline loops: CDR1 SGHTA, CDR2 FQGNSA. Trimming at V came to 1 base and at J to 6 bases, leaving 8 bases not matched to a gene. CDR3 bases: TGTGCCAGCAGCTTAGGGTCCGTGACTAGCGGGGGGAAGACCCAGTACTTC. Protein: CASSLGSVTSGGKTQYF.

V is TRBV11-1 and J is TRBJ1-1, with TRBD1 matching 8 bases. V trimming: 0 bases; J trimming: 0 bases; junction bases outside the gene matches: 6. This CDR3 comprises 17 residues. Germline loops: CDR1 SGHAT, CDR2 FQDESV (reference sequence). The CDR3 coding sequence is TGTGCCAGCAGCTTAGCGACAGGGGCCCTTTTGAACACTGAAGCTTTCTTT. It encodes CASSLATGALLNTEAFF.

CDR3 protein: CASSPDRGIRLEAFF. Written as DNA, the CDR3 is TGTGCCAGCTCACCAGACAGGGGGATTAGGCTTGAAGCTTTCTTT. V gene TRBV18 combines with J gene TRBJ1-1, with TRBD1 matching 9 bases. CDR3 length equals 15 residues. V was clipped by 2 bases and J by 7 bases; unmatched bases: 8. Germline-derived CDR1 and CDR2 are KGHSH and LQKENI. The full variable domain, rest sourced from reference TRBV18 and TRBJ1-1, is NAGVMQNPRHLVRRRGQEARLRCSPMKGHSHVYWYRQLPEEGLKFMVYLQKENIIDESGMPKERFSAEFPKEGPSILRIQQVVRGDSAAYFCASSPDRGIRLEAFFGQGTRLTVV.

This clone turned up a few times. This rearrangement joins TRBV5-1 to TRBJ2-2; D perhaps matches TRBD2 (6 bases). The CDR3 is 16 amino acids. Germline CDR1 reads SGHRS; CDR2 reads YFSETQ. The V end was cut by 4 bases, the J end by 4 bases, with 17 bases between. The CDR3 nucleotides read TGCGCCAGCAGCCCCGGCGTCGTCGGGGGCACCGGGGAGCTGTTTTTT. Residues: CASSPGVVGGTGELFF.

The chain has TRBV29-1 and TRBJ2-1; D might be TRBD1 (5 bases). The CDR3 consists of 13 residues. V was clipped by 7 bases and J by 4 bases, with 14 bases between them. CDR1 is SQVTM, CDR2 ANQGSEA, per germline. CDR3 sequence (DNA): TGCAGCGGGTCGGAAGGGGTATACAATGAGCAGTTCTTC. Protein: CSGSEGVYNEQFF.

The chain has TRBV2 and TRBJ1-2, with 7 positions matching TRBD1. The CDR3 spans 13 residues. Germline CDR1 SNHLY, CDR2 FYNNEI. The junction had 9 bases not matched to a gene; V was cut back by 6 bases and J by 8 bases. CDR3 residues: CASRETGTGGYTF. The CDR3 DNA reads TGTGCCAGCAGGGAGACAGGGACTGGCGGCTACACCTTC.

This sequence joins TRBV27 and TRBJ1-2; 7 bases agree with TRBD1. The CDR3 contains 14 residues. Germline assignment: CDR1 MNHEY and CDR2 SMNVEV (reference sequence). Germline trimming cut 3 bases from V and 4 bases from J; bases unmatched to any gene: 5. CDR3: CASSFRQGTYGYTF. CDR3 coding DNA: TGTGCCAGCAGTTTCAGACAGGGAACCTATGGCTACACCTTC.

In this sample, this clone turned up once. The chain has TRBV6-6 and TRBJ1-4; D is possibly TRBD1 (6 bases). V lost 4 bases and J 7 bases, leaving 13 bases between the germline ends. Germline V CDR1 and CDR2: MNHNY, SVGAGI (reference sequence). CDR3 length equals 14 residues. CDR3 in DNA: TGTGCCAGCAGTTGGCTACAAGGGGGTGAAAAACTGTTTTTT. Translation: CASSWLQGGEKLFF.

The chain couples TRBV9 to TRBJ2-5; TRBD1 is a possible D gene (5 bases). CDR3 length equals 15 residues. V was shortened by 0 bases and J by 2 bases, with 11 bases between the two germline ends. Per the germline V gene, CDR1 is SGDLS and CDR2 is YYNGEE. The CDR3 DNA sequence: TGTGCCAGCAGCGTAGAAACAGGTGGTCAAGAGACCCAGTACTTC. It encodes CASSVETGGQETQYF. The entire variable domain, with the rest obtained from reference TRBV9 and TRBJ2-5, is as follows: DSGVTQTPKHLITATGQRVTLRCSPRSGDLSVYWYQQSLDQGLQFLIQYYNGEERAKGNILERFSAQQFPDLHSELNLSSLELGDSALYFCASSVETGGQETQYFGPGTRLLVL.

This chain joins TRBV5-5 and TRBJ2-1; the D gene is possibly TRBD2 (6 bases). The germline V and J ends were trimmed by 3 bases and 4 bases, with 14 bases remaining between them. The CDR3 has 15 amino acids. From germline, CDR1 is SGHKS and CDR2 YYEKEE (reference sequence). The CDR3 loop is CASSSSGLFYNEQFF. In nucleotides, the CDR3 is TGTGCCAGCAGCTCCTCGGGACTGTTTTACAATGAGCAGTTCTTC.

The V call is TRBV19, the J call TRBJ1-2; 9 bases are a match to TRBD1. The CDR3 covers 12 residues. CDR1 is LNHDA, CDR2 SQIVND, per germline (reference sequence). With V trimmed by 5 bases and J by 10 bases, 5 bases remained unmatched. CDR3: CASSFRDRAYTF. The CDR3 DNA follows: TGTGCCAGTAGTTTTCGGGACAGGGCCTACACCTTC.

Comment on this clone: The junction does not match germline at one end; this may be a read error. The genes are TRBV7-7 and TRBJ2-5; TRBD1 is a possible D gene (6 bases). This CDR3 region has 19 residues. Germline CDR1 SSHAT, CDR2 FNYEAQ (reference sequence). The CDR3, as DNA: TGTGCTAGCAGCTTGCCGCTGACTACTGGACAGCCCCGAGCAGAGACCCAGTACTTC. Its protein is CASSLPLTTGQPRAETQYF.

The V gene is TRBV7-2, the J gene TRBJ1-2, with D unclear. This CDR3 comprises 14 residues. V was cut by 1 base and J by 4 bases, with 10 bases left in between. Germline lookup yields CDR1 SGHTA and CDR2 FQGNSA. In DNA form, the CDR3 reads TGTGCCAGCAGCTTAGATGTCGGAGCCTATGGCTACACCTTC. Protein product: CASSLDVGAYGYTF.

This clone was seen more than once but under ten times. The V and J genes are TRBV6-5 and TRBJ1-4, with TRBD1 matching 9 bases. Trimming cost V 6 bases and J 8 bases; bases outside gene matches: 7. The CDR3 covers 14 residues. Germline CDR1 MNHEY, CDR2 SVGAGI. CDR3 amino acids: CASSPGQGKEKLFF. DNA for the CDR3: TGTGCCAGCAGCCCGGGACAGGGAAAAGAAAAACTGTTTTTT.

The chain links TRBV27 to TRBJ2-5; tentatively, D is TRBD2 (6 bases). CDR3 length: 15 residues. CDR1 MNHEY and CDR2 SMNVEV come from the germline V gene (reference sequence). The V end was cut by 6 bases, the J end by 2 bases, with 16 bases between. CDR3 residues: CASRSQTSIQETQYF. CDR3 nucleotides: TGTGCCAGCAGGTCTCAGACTAGTATTCAAGAGACCCAGTACTTC.

This clone has a count of ten or more. This chain links TRBV9 with TRBJ1-3, with a possible D match to TRBD1 (5 bases). Germline V lookup: CDR1 SGDLS, CDR2 YYNGEE. V dropped 0 bases and J dropped 0 bases, with 10 bases sitting between them. The CDR3 has 16 residues. CDR3 DNA: TGTGCCAGCAGCGTAGAAGACGGGGGCTCTGGAAACACCATATATTTT. The encoded protein is CASSVEDGGSGNTIYF.

The CDR3 DNA sequence: TGTGCCAGTAGTCCCTTACAGGGCCCTAGCTCTGGAAACACCATATATTTT. Protein sequence: CASSPLQGPSSGNTIYF. The V and J genes are TRBV19 and TRBJ1-3, with D perhaps matching TRBD1 (6 bases). The CDR3 contains 17 residues. V was clipped by 5 bases and J by 0 bases, with 17 bases between them. The germline V gene has CDR1 LNHDA and CDR2 SQIVND (reference sequence).

The chain is built from TRBV2 and TRBJ2-7, with TRBD2 matching over 9 bases. Germline V CDR1 and CDR2: SNHLY, FYNNEI. Trimming cost V 2 bases and J 4 bases; bases outside gene matches: 3. CDR3 length equals 14 residues. CDR3 loop: CASSEQRGVYEQYV. CDR3 in DNA: TGTGCCAGCAGTGAACAGCGGGGGGTTTACGAGCAGTACGTC.

The chain has TRBV11-2 and TRBJ2-7; D perhaps matches TRBD2 (6 bases). Trimming cost V 2 bases and J 2 bases, with 13 bases left between them. Per germline, CDR1 SGHAT and CDR2 FQNNGV. This CDR3 comprises 15 residues. CDR3 protein: CASSLRDSGPYEQYV. CDR3 nucleotide sequence: TGTGCCAGCAGCTTAAGGGACTCCGGACCCTACGAGCAGTACGTC.

The J gene is TRBJ1-1, the V gene TRBV10-2, with 8 bases matching TRBD1. The CDR3 sequence is 15 residues long. J was trimmed by 5 bases and V by 3 bases; bases with no gene match: 8. Germline CDR1 reads WSHSY; CDR2 reads SAAADI. The CDR3 sequence: CASSDLQGVRTEAFF. Written as DNA, the CDR3 is TGCGCCAGCAGTGATCTACAGGGGGTTCGGACTGAAGCTTTCTTT.

This rearrangement joins TRBV6-5 to TRBJ1-4, with TRBD1 identical over 7 bases. The CDR3 is 15 amino acids. The J segment lost 3 bases and the V segment lost 6 bases, leaving 7 bases of the junction unmatched. CDR1 is MNHEY, CDR2 SVGAGI, per germline. Here the CDR3 DNA reads TGTGCCAGCAGACGTGACAGGGCCCCTAATGAAAAACTGTTTTTT. Translated, it gives CASRRDRAPNEKLFF.

This clone has just a few counts. The chain joins TRBV19 to TRBJ2-2, with D possibly matching TRBD1 (5 bases). The V end was cut by 10 bases, the J end by 1 base, with 13 bases between. Germline V gene lookup returns CDR1 LNHDA and CDR2 SQIVND (reference sequence). The CDR3 totals 14 residues. CDR3 DNA: TGTGCCACCCACCCTCAGGGGAACACCGGGGAGCTGTTTTTT. Protein product: CATHPQGNTGELFF.

The chain uses TRBV30 and TRBJ1-2; no clear D. Germline CDR1 and CDR2: GTSNPN and SVGIG (reference sequence). The CDR3 has 12 residues. Trimming removed 0 bases at V and 5 bases at J, with 7 bases between. Here the CDR3 DNA reads TGTGCCTGGAGTGTAAACCGGTATGGCTACACCTTC. Its translation is CAWSVNRYGYTF.

This sequence joins TRBV30 and TRBJ1-2, with TRBD1 matching over 8 bases. The V segment lost 3 bases and the J segment 7 bases; nucleotides outside the gene matches: 4. The CDR3 spans 12 residues. Germline values: CDR1 GTSNPN, CDR2 SVGIG (reference sequence). The CDR3 DNA is TGTGCCTGGAGGCCGGACAGGGCTGGCTACACCTTC. As protein: CAWRPDRAGYTF. The entire variable domain, with the rest obtained from reference TRBV30 and TRBJ1-2, is as follows: SQTIHQWPATLVQPVGSPLSLECTVEGTSNPNLYWYRQAAGRGLQLLFYSVGIGQISSEVPQNLSASRPQDRQFILSSKKLLLSDSGFYLCAWRPDRAGYTFGSGTRLTVV.

This chain links TRBV18 with TRBJ2-6; no clear D. Between the trimmed V and J ends, which lost 1 base and 0 bases, there was a span of 7 bases. Germline CDR1 and CDR2: KGHSH and LQKENI. The CDR3 covers 16 residues. CDR3 nucleotides: TGTGCCAGCTCACCACAAGTCAGCTCTGGGGCCAACGTCCTGACTTTC. Amino acids: CASSPQVSSGANVLTF.

The chain uses TRBV4-3 and TRBJ1-2; perhaps TRBD1 as D (6 bases). The CDR3 loop spans 12 amino acids. The V end was cut by 0 bases, the J end by 10 bases, with 9 bases between. In germline, CDR1 is LGHNA, CDR2 YSLEER. The CDR3 DNA is TGCGCCAGCAGCCAAGATAACAGGGACTACACCTTC. Translated, it gives CASSQDNRDYTF.

The chain combines TRBV3-1 (or the pseudogene TRBV3-2) with TRBJ2-3, with 9 positions matching TRBD2. The CDR3 runs to 13 residues. Germline values: CDR1 LGHDT, CDR2 YNNKEL (reference sequence). V lost 6 bases and J lost 5; bases outside the gene matches: 3. The CDR3 spells CASRRGGKDTQYF. The CDR3 DNA reads as TGTGCCAGCAGGCGGGGGGGCAAAGATACGCAGTATTTT.

The V gene is TRBV7-9, the J gene TRBJ2-2; D uncertain. Germline CDR1 and CDR2: SEHNR and FQNEAQ (reference sequence). Trimming removed 0 bases from V and 0 bases from J, with 2 bases in between. The CDR3 extends over 14 amino acids. The CDR3 nucleotides are TGTGCCAGCAGCTTAGCCGCGAACACCGGGGAGCTGTTTTTT. Translated: CASSLAANTGELFF. Supplemented by reference TRBV7-9 and TRBJ2-2, the full variable domain reads DTGVSQNPRHKITKRGQNVTFRCDPISEHNRLYWYRQTLGQGPEFLTYFQNEAQLEKSRLLSDRFSAERPKGSFSTLEIQRTEQGDSAMYLCASSLAANTGELFFGEGSRLTVL.